These T cell receptor beta chains were read from a single sample in a study of blood T cell repertoires in COVID-19. Here immunoSEQ multiplex PCR was the method, and the copy in TCRdb shows in-frame clones only, minus some. The data contain 200,000 or so clones, 82% of them singletons. The sequencing sample was made of peripheral blood. The receptors originated from a woman aged 25-40 years with acute or convalescent COVID-19. Each CDR3 is given with its conserved first and last residue. A D gene is named only where the DNA matches it firmly. Clone size is stated in some rows and not others, as once, few, many or a class when expanded.

DNA: TGTGCCAGCAGTCCCATCTCGGGAGGGCTTGGGGAGCAGTACTTC
CDR3: CASSPISGGLGEQYF
size: .
D: TRBD2
V: TRBV3-1/TRBV3-2
J: TRBJ2-7

DNA: TGTGCCAGCAGCAAATCCGGGGGAGTGAGTACAGATACGCAGTATTTT
CDR3: CASSKSGGVSTDTQYF
size: .
D: .
V: TRBV12-1
J: TRBJ2-3

DNA: TGTGCCAGCTCAATACAGGGGGAGATGGCCTATGGCTACACCTTC
CDR3: CASSIQGEMAYGYTF
size: .
D: TRBD1
V: TRBV18
J: TRBJ1-2

DNA: TGCGCCAGCAGCTTGCGACAGGGGCCCTACGAGCAGTACTTC
CDR3: CASSLRQGPYEQYF
size: .
D: TRBD1
V: TRBV5-1
J: TRBJ2-7

DNA: TGTGCCAGCAGCGTTGGTCAGGGGGTTGCCTATGGCTACACCTTC
CDR3: CASSVGQGVAYGYTF
size: .
D: TRBD1
V: TRBV9
J: TRBJ1-2

DNA: TGCAGTGCTAGTCAGACTGAAGCTTTCTTT
CDR3: CSASQTEAFF
size: once
D: .
V: TRBV20-1
J: TRBJ1-1

DNA: TGCAGCGTTCTCGAAGGACAGGGGGCTTGGGAGACCCAGTACTTC
CDR3: CSVLEGQGAWETQYF
size: .
D: TRBD1
V: TRBV29-1
J: TRBJ2-5

DNA: TGTGCCAGCAGTTTTATGGGCTATCAGCCCCAGCATTTT
CDR3: CASSFMGYQPQHF
size: few
D: .
V: TRBV28
J: TRBJ1-5

DNA: TGTGCCAGCAGGGCGACAGGTGGAGGCGAGCAGTACTTC
CDR3: CASRATGGGEQYF
size: few
D: .
V: TRBV28
J: TRBJ2-7

DNA: TGTGCCACCAGATACACTTCCGGGACTATCCAAGAGACCCAGTACTTC
CDR3: CATRYTSGTIQETQYF
size: .
D: TRBD2
V: TRBV28
J: TRBJ2-5

DNA: TGTGCCAGCAGTCCCACGACAGGGAGGCTTACTGAAGCTTTCTTT
CDR3: CASSPTTGRLTEAFF
size: .
D: TRBD1
V: TRBV28
J: TRBJ1-1

DNA: TGTGCCAGCAGCTCAGCCTCAGGGATACAGAACACTGAAGCTTTCTTT
CDR3: CASSSASGIQNTEAFF
size: .
D: .
V: TRBV11-2
J: TRBJ1-1

DNA: TGTGCCAGCAGCCACGGACTGGTCCAAGAGACCCAGTACTTC
CDR3: CASSHGLVQETQYF
size: .
D: .
V: TRBV6-5
J: TRBJ2-5

DNA: TGTGCCAGCAGCTTAACAGGGATCACTGAAGCTTTCTTT
CDR3: CASSLTGITEAFF
size: .
D: .
V: TRBV5-6
J: TRBJ1-1

DNA: TGTGCCAGCAGCACGTCAGGGGGCGCGTTAAGTGGCTACACCTTC
CDR3: CASSTSGGALSGYTF
size: .
D: TRBD1
V: TRBV6-2/TRBV6-3
J: TRBJ1-2

DNA: TGTGCCCGTGGAGCGGGGGGCTACAATGAGCAGTTCTTC
CDR3: CARGAGGYNEQFF
size: .
D: TRBD2
V: TRBV30
J: TRBJ2-1

DNA: TGTGCCAGCAGCTACTCAGGGACAGATAGCAATCAGCCCCAGCATTTT
CDR3: CASSYSGTDSNQPQHF
size: .
D: TRBD1
V: TRBV6-2/TRBV6-3
J: TRBJ1-5

DNA: TGTGCCAGTAGTATACCGGGGGGAACAGATACGCAGTATTTT
CDR3: CASSIPGGTDTQYF
size: .
D: TRBD2
V: TRBV19
J: TRBJ2-3

DNA: TGTGCCAGCAGTACAGGACAGTATCAGCCCCAGCATTTT
CDR3: CASSTGQYQPQHF
size: .
D: .
V: TRBV27
J: TRBJ1-5

DNA: TGTGCCAGCAGCCCTGATGGGGGGGCGAACTCCTACGAGCAGTACTTC
CDR3: CASSPDGGANSYEQYF
size: .
D: .
V: TRBV4-2
J: TRBJ2-7

DNA: TGTGCCACCGCGGGGTTCAATGAGCAGTTCTTC
CDR3: CATAGFNEQFF
size: .
D: .
V: TRBV24-1
J: TRBJ2-1

DNA: TGTGCCTCCAGACAGGGCGGGAATGAGCAGTTCTTC
CDR3: CASRQGGNEQFF
size: .
D: TRBD1
V: TRBV10-3
J: TRBJ2-1

DNA: TGTGCCAGCAGCGCGGGGTACTACGAGCAGTACTTC
CDR3: CASSAGYYEQYF
size: .
D: .
V: TRBV6-5
J: TRBJ2-7

DNA: TGTGCCAGCAGCAGGGAGGAGGGTGAAAAACTGTTTTTT
CDR3: CASSREEGEKLFF
size: .
D: .
V: TRBV2
J: TRBJ1-4

DNA: TGTGCCAGCAGGGGCACTAGCGGGATCACAGATACGCAGTATTTT
CDR3: CASRGTSGITDTQYF
size: once
D: TRBD2
V: TRBV7-8
J: TRBJ2-3

DNA: TGCGCCAGCAGCCAAGAACCAGGGGATGGCTACACCTTC
CDR3: CASSQEPGDGYTF
size: .
D: .
V: TRBV4-3
J: TRBJ1-2

DNA: TGTGCCAGCAGCCGCCGGGGGGGGGCCACCTACAATGAGCAGTTCTTC
CDR3: CASSRRGGATYNEQFF
size: once
D: TRBD2
V: TRBV11-3
J: TRBJ2-1

DNA: TGCAGCGCCGGGACGGGAGGAGGGTGGGTCTATGGCTACACCTTC
CDR3: CSAGTGGGWVYGYTF
size: .
D: .
V: TRBV29-1
J: TRBJ1-2

DNA: TGTGCCAGCAGTCAGGCAGGAATGGAGACCCAGTACTTC
CDR3: CASSQAGMETQYF
size: .
D: .
V: TRBV12-3/TRBV12-4
J: TRBJ2-5

DNA: TGTGCCAGCAGCTTAGAATTGGCGGGACTAGCGGGAGTTCGAGAGACCCAGTACTTC
CDR3: CASSLELAGLAGVRETQYF
size: .
D: TRBD2
V: TRBV7-2
J: TRBJ2-5

DNA: TGTGCCACCAGTGACACAGGGCGGGAGACCCAGTACTTC
CDR3: CATSDTGRETQYF
size: .
D: .
V: TRBV24-1
J: TRBJ2-5

DNA: TGTGCCAGCGGGGAGGCTCGTACCGCTGAAGCTTTCTTT
CDR3: CASGEARTAEAFF
size: .
D: .
V: TRBV28
J: TRBJ1-1

DNA: TGCGCCAGCAGCTTTCTGGAGACCCAGTACTTC
CDR3: CASSFLETQYF
size: .
D: .
V: TRBV5-1
J: TRBJ2-5

DNA: TGTGCCAGCAGCTTAGCACAGGGATATATGTACGAGCAGTACTTC
CDR3: CASSLAQGYMYEQYF
size: .
D: .
V: TRBV7-8
J: TRBJ2-7

DNA: TGTGCCAGCAGTCAGGACAGCCACAATCAGCCCCAGCATTTT
CDR3: CASSQDSHNQPQHF
size: few
D: .
V: TRBV2
J: TRBJ1-5

DNA: TGTGCCAGCAGTTGGACCGGGACTAACACAGATACGCAGTATTTT
CDR3: CASSWTGTNTDTQYF
size: .
D: TRBD2
V: TRBV6-2/TRBV6-3
J: TRBJ2-3

DNA: TGTGCCAGCAGCCTTGCCACGGACTATGGCTACACCTTC
CDR3: CASSLATDYGYTF
size: few
D: .
V: TRBV7-9
J: TRBJ1-2

DNA: TGTGCCAGCAGCTTGGGTACAGGGGAAAACTATGGCTACACCTTC
CDR3: CASSLGTGENYGYTF
size: .
D: TRBD1
V: TRBV5-5
J: TRBJ1-2

DNA: TGTGCCAGTAGCTCCCGCACAGATACGCAGTATTTT
CDR3: CASSSRTDTQYF
size: once
D: .
V: TRBV19
J: TRBJ2-3

DNA: TGTGCCAGCAGCCTAGCTAGCGGGGGTCCCTACGAGCAGTACTTC
CDR3: CASSLASGGPYEQYF
size: .
D: TRBD2
V: TRBV7-2
J: TRBJ2-7

DNA: TGTGCCAGCAGCTCGTTGGGACTAGCGGGAGAAGAGACCCAGTACTTC
CDR3: CASSSLGLAGEETQYF
size: once
D: TRBD2
V: TRBV7-6
J: TRBJ2-5

DNA: TGTGCCAGCAGCCCGACTAGAATCTTTGACGAGCAGTACTTC
CDR3: CASSPTRIFDEQYF
size: .
D: .
V: TRBV6-2/TRBV6-3
J: TRBJ2-7

DNA: TGTGCCAGCAGGGAGACAGGTGAAGCTTTCTTT
CDR3: CASRETGEAFF
size: .
D: .
V: TRBV5-5
J: TRBJ1-1